These T cell receptor beta chains were read from a single sample in a study of shared clonotypes between healthy human individuals. Libraries were prepared by immunoSEQ multiplex PCR; TCRdb keeps only in-frame clonotypes and omits some of them. The table shows more than 1 million clones, with about 84% occurring only once. Sequencing was carried out using memory CD4+ T cells from PBMCs. These receptors were taken from a man between 18 and 35 years old in good health. Some clones in this sample may be carry-over from other donors' samples. The CDR3 runs from the conserved cysteine through the conserved F or W. The order of the fields is D gene, V gene, J gene, clone size, CDR3 protein, CDR3 DNA. The D gene is left open where the match is weak. Rows may omit the clone size; those that give it use once, few, many or a size class.

-	TRBV2	TRBJ2-5	few	CASSAGWETQYF	TGTGCCAGCAGTGCGGGATGGGAGACCCAGTACTTC
TRBD2	TRBV6-1	TRBJ2-7	many	CASSRLAGAYEQYF	TGTGCCAGCAGTCGACTAGCGGGGGCCTACGAGCAGTACTTC
-	TRBV7-9	TRBJ2-1	-	CAIGQGASSGRGYNEQFF	TGTGCCATCGGACAGGGGGCGTCTAGCGGGAGAGGCTACAATGAGCAGTTCTTC
-	TRBV7-6	TRBJ2-2	-	CASSLAVTNTGELFF	TGTGCCAGCAGCTTAGCAGTTACGAACACCGGGGAGCTGTTTTTT
-	TRBV29-1	TRBJ2-7	few	CSVTIKNGQYF	TGCAGCGTTACTATTAAGAACGGGCAGTACTTC
TRBD1	TRBV28	TRBJ2-5	-	CASSFQFSGGGGETQYF	TGTGCCAGCAGTTTTCAGTTTTCAGGGGGCGGAGGGGAGACCCAGTACTTC
TRBD1	TRBV6-7	TRBJ2-7	-	CASSYRGQGTPYEQYF	TGTGCCAGCAGTTACCGGGGACAGGGTACTCCCTACGAGCAGTACTTC
-	TRBV7-3	TRBJ2-1	-	CASSPGGPYNEQFF	TGTGCCAGCAGCCCAGGGGGGCCCTACAATGAGCAGTTCTTC
TRBD1	TRBV2	TRBJ2-7	-	CASSLSGQGPYEQYF	TGTGCCAGCAGTTTATCGGGACAGGGCCCCTACGAGCAGTACTTC
-	TRBV5-1	TRBJ2-1	-	CASSLRGNNEQFF	TGCGCCAGCAGCTTGCGTGGGAACAATGAGCAGTTCTTC
-	TRBV5-6	TRBJ2-5	-	CASSFPRGAGETQYF	TGTGCCAGCAGTTTCCCCAGGGGGGCGGGGGAGACCCAGTACTTC
-	TRBV5-1	TRBJ2-7	-	CASSLAAGSYEQYF	TGCGCCAGCAGCTTAGCCGCGGGGTCCTACGAGCAGTACTTC
TRBD2	TRBV5-8	TRBJ2-1	few	CASSLADDGRKNEQFF	TGTGCCAGCAGCTTGGCGGATGACGGGAGGAAAAATGAGCAGTTCTTC
-	TRBV7-2	TRBJ1-4	many	CASSPGRPEKLFF	TGTGCCAGCAGCCCCGGAAGGCCTGAAAAACTGTTTTTT